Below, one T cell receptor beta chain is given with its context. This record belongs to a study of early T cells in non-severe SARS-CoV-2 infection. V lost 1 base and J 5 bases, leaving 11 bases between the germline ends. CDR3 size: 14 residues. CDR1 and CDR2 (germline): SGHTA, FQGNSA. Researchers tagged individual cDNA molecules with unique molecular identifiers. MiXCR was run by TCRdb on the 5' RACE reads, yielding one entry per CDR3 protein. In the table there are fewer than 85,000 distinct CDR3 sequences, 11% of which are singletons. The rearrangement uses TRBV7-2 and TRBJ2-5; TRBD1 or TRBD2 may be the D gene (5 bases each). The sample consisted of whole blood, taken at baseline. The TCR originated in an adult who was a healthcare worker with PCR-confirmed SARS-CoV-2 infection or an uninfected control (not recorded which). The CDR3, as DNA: TGTGCCAGCAGCTTAGAGAGGGGTCGGGAGACCCAGTACTTC. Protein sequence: CASSLERGRETQYF.